These 20 T cell receptor beta chains originate from one sample sequenced in a study of T cell clonality in common variable immunodeficiency. Study findings and constraints: In common variable immunodeficiency, TCR beta chains reportedly carried fewer deletions and N-nucleotide insertions.

Sequencing was performed with immunoSEQ multiplex PCR; in TCRdb, only in-frame clones are kept and a portion is missing. In total the sample includes 25,000 to 35,000 clones, none of them seen once. The antigens of these receptors remain unknown. The sample taken for sequencing was peripheral blood mononuclear cells. These receptors were obtained from a human donor with common variable immunodeficiency.

This clone came up many times. The missing CDR3 end, 3 residues past where the read stops, is filled in from the germline J gene. The chain recombines TRBV18 with TRBJ2-1; TRBD1 matches at 7 bases. Germline V lookup: CDR1 KGHSH, CDR2 LQKENI. V was pared by 2 bases and J by 2 bases, with 12 bases of the junction left unmatched. This CDR3 contains 18 residues. The CDR3 loop is CASSPRWDSSNPYNEQFF. The DNA read from the CDR3 is TGTGCCAGCTCACCAAGGTGGGACAGTAGTAACCCCTACAATGAG.

This clone came up a few times. The read falls 3 residues short of the CDR3 end, and the missing part is taken from the germline J gene. This rearrangement joins TRBV7-9 to TRBJ2-7; D perhaps matches TRBD1 (6 bases). The CDR3 consists of 15 residues. The V end was cut by 4 bases, the J end by 3 bases, with 16 bases between. CDR1 is SEHNR, CDR2 FQNEAQ, per germline (reference sequence). The CDR3 here is CASSSATGTYYEQYF. CDR3 DNA, as far as it was read: TGTGCCAGCAGCTCAGCAACCGGGACATACTACGAG.

Details on this clone: Read sequence stops 3 residues before the CDR3 end, and the germline J gene provides the missing end. J is TRBJ1-1 and V is TRBV6-1; D perhaps matches TRBD1 (5 bases). This CDR3 has 15 residues. The V end was cut by 1 base, the J end by 3 bases, with 12 bases between. Germline loops: CDR1 MNHNS, CDR2 SASEGT. The part of the CDR3 DNA that was read is TGTGCCAGCAGTGAAGTTCCAGGGAGGTACACTGAA. Its protein is CASSEVPGRYTE. The entire CDR3 sequence reads CASSEVPGRYTEAFF.

The table lists this clone with a few counts. The CDR3 end is not reached by the read, which stops 3 residues before it; the germline J gene fills it in. The chain combines TRBV30 with TRBJ1-4, with 7 bases that match TRBD1. Trimming removed 2 bases from V and 6 bases from J; junction bases left unmatched: 3. The CDR3 has 13 residues. CDR1 and CDR2 (germline): GTSNPN, SVGIG (reference sequence). The DNA read from the CDR3 is TGTGCCTGGAGTTCAGGGGGTGATGAAAAA. It encodes CAWSSGGDEK. Given in full, the CDR3 is CAWSSGGDEKLFF.

On this clone itself: The read stops 3 residues short of the end of the CDR3; the missing end is completed from the germline J gene. This sequence joins TRBV19 and TRBJ1-6; 8 nucleotides agree with TRBD1. The CDR3 consists of 18 residues. The V gene end was trimmed by 7 bases and the J gene end by 7 bases; junction bases not matched to a gene: 18. Germline V gene lookup returns CDR1 LNHDA and CDR2 SQIVND (reference sequence). The sequenced part of the CDR3 DNA is TGTGCCAGTAACCGCAACGTAGGTGGGACAGGACCGAATTCACCC. Translated: CASNRNVGGTGPNSP. The CDR3 in its entirety is CASNRNVGGTGPNSPLHF.

Ten or more counts support this clone. The read halts 3 residues ahead of the CDR3 end, with the missing end drawn from the germline J gene. This chain links TRBV18 with TRBJ1-6, with a weak D call TRBD1 (5 bases). The CDR3 covers 16 residues. CDR1 and CDR2 from the germline V gene are KGHSH and LQKENI. Trimming removed 1 base at V and 9 bases at J, with 16 bases between. The CDR3 is CASSPLETATSSPLHF. The sequenced part of the CDR3 DNA is TGTGCCAGCTCACCACTCGAGACAGCTACTTCTTCACCC.

This clone was recorded a few times. The read finishes 3 residues shy of the CDR3 end, and the germline J gene is used to complete it. The V call is TRBV5-4, the J call TRBJ2-7, with D perhaps TRBD1 or TRBD2 (5 bases each). The germline gives CDR1 SGHNT, CDR2 YYREEE (reference sequence). The CDR3 spans 16 residues. The V gene lost 3 bases and the J gene lost 3 bases, with 19 bases spanning the gap. The covered CDR3 bases are TGTGCCAGCAGCTGGGCAGGGAGCCCCCCAGGCTACGAG. Translation gives CASSWAGSPPGYE. The full CDR3 is CASSWAGSPPGYEQYF.

This clone has ten or more counts. Incomplete CDR3 DNA: TGCAGTGCTCAAGGGACAGCGAATCAGCCC. This gives the protein CSAQGTANQP. The full CDR3 reads CSAQGTANQPQHF. The chain links TRBV20-1 to TRBJ1-5; 7 nucleotides agree with TRBD1. The read finishes 3 residues shy of the CDR3 end, and the germline J gene is used to complete it. The V gene's germline CDR1 is DFQATT and CDR2 SNEGSKA (reference sequence). After removal of 5 bases from V and 4 bases from J, the junction contained 5 bases not matched to a gene. This CDR3 is built from 13 residues.

This clone was picked up many times. The read is 3 residues too short to cover the CDR3 end, so that end is filled in from the germline J gene. The chain has TRBV20-1 and TRBJ1-1; D possibly corresponds to TRBD1 (6 bases). Trimming cost V 3 bases and J 2 bases, with 13 bases left between them. This CDR3 comprises 14 residues. Germline CDR1 and CDR2: DFQATT and SNEGSKA (reference sequence). CDR3: CSASIGGANTEAFF. The part of the CDR3 DNA that was read is TGCAGTGCTAGCATTGGGGGGGCCAACACTGAA.

Only a few counts were recorded for this clone. Read coverage stops 3 residues before the CDR3 terminus; the germline J gene supplies the remainder. The rearrangement joins TRBV11-3 to TRBJ2-1, with TRBD2 matching over 9 bases. J lost 7 bases, V lost 2 bases, and 6 bases had no gene match. CDR3 size: 15 residues. In germline, CDR1 is SGHNT, CDR2 YENEEA. The CDR3 loop reads CASSLTGLAHNEQFF. The CDR3 bases that were read are TGTGCCAGCAGCTTAACAGGACTAGCGCATAATGAG. Drawing the rest from reference TRBV11-3 and TRBJ2-1, the complete variable domain is EAGVVQSPRYKIIEKKQPVAFWCNPISGHNTLYWYLQNLGQGPELLIRYENEEAVDDSQLPKDRFSAERLKGVDSTLKIQPAELGDSAVYLCASSLTGLAHNEQFFGPGTRLTVL.

This clone was seen repeatedly, ten times or more. The sequenced fragment ends 3 residues before the CDR3 boundary, so the rest is inferred from the germline J gene. The V and J genes are TRBV5-1 and TRBJ2-1; TRBD1 matches at 8 bases. The CDR3 extends over 15 amino acids. The trim removed 4 bases at V and 8 bases at J, leaving 11 bases unmatched. CDR1 is SGHRS, CDR2 YFSETQ, per germline. The CDR3 spells CASSQGQVMFDEQFF. The CDR3 DNA, read in part, is TGCGCCAGCAGCCAGGGACAGGTTATGTTCGATGAG.

This clone was seen ten or more times. The CDR3 end lies 3 residues beyond the end of the read and is filled in from the germline J gene. The chain employs TRBV13 and TRBJ2-3; D remains ambiguous. Deletions cut 5 bases from V and 5 bases from J, with 8 bases between. The CDR3 has 12 residues. Germline CDR1 PRHDT, CDR2 FYEKMQ (reference sequence). Partial CDR3 DNA: TGTGCCAGCAGCCTCTCTATAGATACG. This translates into CASSLSIDT. The full CDR3 sequence reads CASSLSIDTQYF.

This clone was counted between two and nine times. The observed sequence ends 3 residues before the CDR3 terminus, with the missing tail filled in from the germline J gene. J is TRBJ2-7 and V is TRBV30, with 7 bases lining up with TRBD2. CDR1 is GTSNPN, CDR2 SVGIG, per germline (reference sequence). Trimming at V came to 5 bases and at J to 3 bases, leaving 7 bases not matched to a gene. The length of the CDR3 is 13 residues. This CDR3 is CAWGSGVDYEQYF. The sequenced CDR3 bases are TGTGCCTGGGGCAGCGGGGTTGACTACGAG.

CDR3 amino acids: CASSKSPRVQETQYF. Incomplete CDR3 DNA: TGTGCCAGCAGTAAATCCCCTAGAGTACAAGAGACC. This rearrangement joins TRBV2 to TRBJ2-5; D gene uncertain. The read falls 3 residues short of the CDR3 end, and the missing part is taken from the germline J gene. The CDR3 has 15 amino acids. Germline lookup yields CDR1 SNHLY and CDR2 FYNNEI. Deletions cut 5 bases from V and 2 bases from J, with 15 bases between. The complete variable domain, with remaining parts taken from reference TRBV2 and TRBJ2-5, reads EPEVTQTPSHQVTQMGQEVILRCVPISNHLYFYWYRQILGQKVEFLVSFYNNEISEKSEIFDDQFSVERPDGSNFTLKIRSTKLEDSAMYFCASSKSPRVQETQYFGPGTRLLVL.

This clone appeared many times. CDR3 DNA (partial): TGTGCCAGCAAGCCAAACTCCTACGAG. Protein: CASKPNSYE. The whole CDR3 reads CASKPNSYEQYF. The chain uses TRBV2 and TRBJ2-7; D unresolved. The DNA ends 3 residues before the CDR3 does, and the rest of the CDR3 is filled in from the germline J gene. This CDR3 comprises 12 residues. Deletions cut 7 bases from V and 0 bases from J, with 7 bases between. CDR1 and CDR2 from the germline V gene are SNHLY and FYNNEI.

Comment on this clone: The read ends 3 residues before the CDR3 terminus; that terminus is restored from the germline J gene. V gene TRBV19 combines with J gene TRBJ2-2, with 9 nucleotides matching TRBD2. V lost 5 bases to trimming and J lost 2 bases; unmatched junction nucleotides: 3. The CDR3 length is 15 residues. CDR1 LNHDA and CDR2 SQIVND come from the germline V gene (reference sequence). CDR3 region: CASSGGLANTGELFF. Incomplete CDR3 DNA: TGTGCCAGTAGTGGGGGACTAGCCAACACCGGGGAG. Combining the CDR3 with reference TRBV19 and TRBJ2-2 gives the whole variable domain DGGITQSPKYLFRKEGQNVTLSCEQNLNHDAMYWYRQDPGQGLRLIYYSQIVNDFQKGDIAEGYSVSREKKESFPLTVTSAQKNPTAFYLCASSGGLANTGELFFGEGSRLTVL.

This clone was counted only a few times. The read terminates 3 residues before the CDR3 end, so the remaining end is supplied by the germline J gene. V and J are TRBV11-3 and TRBJ2-1, with D unresolved. This CDR3 has 14 amino acids. V was shortened by 5 bases and J by 8 bases, with 16 bases between the two germline ends. Looked up from germline, CDR1 is SGHNT and CDR2 is YENEEA. The CDR3 bases that were read are TGTGCCAGCAGCCCAGGTAGGGTGGGCGATGAG. Amino acids: CASSPGRVGDE. The entire CDR3 reads CASSPGRVGDEQFF.

This clone came up many times. Read sequence stops 3 residues before the CDR3 end, and the germline J gene provides the missing end. The V gene is TRBV30, the J gene TRBJ2-7, with TRBD2 as a possible D gene (6 bases). The CDR3 runs to 12 residues. V was cut by 0 bases and J by 6 bases, with 9 bases left in between. Germline values: CDR1 GTSNPN, CDR2 SVGIG (reference sequence). The CDR3 DNA, read in part, is TGTGCCTGGAGTGTACTAGCAGGCGAG. Its protein product is CAWSVLAGE. In full, the CDR3 reads CAWSVLAGEQYF.

In the case of this clone: The observed sequence ends 3 residues before the CDR3 terminus, with the missing tail filled in from the germline J gene. The J gene is TRBJ2-1, the V gene TRBV7-2; 11 positions match TRBD2. The CDR3 runs to 14 residues. V shed 1 base and J 9 bases; nucleotides not matched to a gene: 2. The germline V gene has CDR1 SGHTA and CDR2 FQGNSA. The CDR3 reads CASSLGLAGFEQFF. CDR3 DNA (partial): TGTGCCAGCAGCTTAGGACTAGCGGGATTTGAG.

The sample holds many counts of this clone. The CDR3 end lies 3 residues beyond the end of the read and is filled in from the germline J gene. The rearrangement uses TRBV7-2 and TRBJ1-4; TRBD1 might be the D (5 bases). CDR3 length: 14 amino acids. Trimming shortened V by 6 bases and J by 4 bases, and 12 bases separated the two germline ends. Per the germline V gene, CDR1 is SGHTA and CDR2 is FQGNSA. The DNA read from the CDR3 is TGTGCCAGCAGGTCGACAGTTCTTAATGAAAAA. It encodes CASRSTVLNEK. The whole CDR3 reads CASRSTVLNEKLFF. Based on the CDR3 plus reference TRBV7-2 and TRBJ1-4, the full variable domain is GAGVSQSPSNKVTEKGKDVELRCDPISGHTALYWYRQSLGQGLEFLIYFQGNSAPDKSGLPSDRFSAERTGGSVSTLTIQRTQQEDSAVYLCASRSTVLNEKLFFGSGTQLSVL.